The 13 T cell receptor beta chains below all came from one sample that was sequenced in a study of technical replicates of blood from several donors. TCRdb keeps only in-frame clones here, not all; method: immunoSEQ multiplex PCR. This table has approximately 59,000 clones, roughly 95% appearing once. The sample was PBMCs. The receptors were sampled from a human donor in good health. Some clones in this sample may be carry-over from other donors' samples.

In the case of this clone: This CDR3 is also generated by other DNA sequences in the sample. The chain employs TRBV5-1 and TRBJ1-1; a weak D match, TRBD1 (5 bases). This CDR3 has 16 residues. The germline V and J ends were trimmed by 0 bases and 1 base, with 13 bases remaining between them. Germline lookup yields CDR1 SGHRS and CDR2 YFSETQ. The CDR3: CASSLGRGRGNTEAFF. The CDR3, as DNA: TGCGCCAGCAGCTTGGGTAGGGGTAGAGGGAACACTGAAGCTTTCTTT. Full variable domain (remainder filled in from reference TRBV5-1 and TRBJ1-1): KAGVTQTPRYLIKTRGQQVTLSCSPISGHRSVSWYQQTPGQGLQFLFEYFSETQRNKGNFPGRFSGRQFSNSRSEMNVSTLELGDSALYLCASSLGRGRGNTEAFFGQGTRLTVV.

The rearrangement uses TRBV5-1 and TRBJ2-5, with 12 bases matching TRBD2. Unmatched junction bases numbered 5, after V lost 4 bases and J lost 10 bases. Germline CDR1 and CDR2: SGHRS and YFSETQ. The CDR3 covers 13 residues. The CDR3 protein is CASSQGLAGNQYF. The DNA for the CDR3 is TGCGCCAGCAGCCAAGGACTAGCGGGGAACCAGTACTTC.

The gene calls are TRBV5-1 and TRBJ2-3, with 7 bases that match TRBD1. CDR1 and CDR2 (germline): SGHRS, YFSETQ. Unmatched junction bases numbered 8, after V lost 5 bases and J lost 2 bases. CDR3 length: 15 amino acids. CDR3 residues: CASSPTGVITDTQYF. As DNA, the CDR3 is TGCGCCAGCAGTCCCACAGGGGTTATCACAGATACGCAGTATTTT.

The chain carries TRBV7-2 and TRBJ1-2; TRBD1 aligns across 7 bases. Germline-derived CDR1 and CDR2 are SGHTA and FQGNSA. Losses at the gene ends were 5 bases for V and 8 bases for J; bases not matched to a gene: 8. The CDR3 extends over 13 amino acids. The CDR3 reads CASSPGQEGGYTF. The CDR3 nucleotides are TGTGCCAGCAGCCCCGGACAGGAAGGGGGCTACACCTTC.

The chain combines TRBV7-9 with TRBJ2-1; 10 nucleotides align to TRBD1. Germline V gene data show CDR1 as SEHNR and CDR2 as FQNEAQ (reference sequence). The junction had 6 bases not matched to a gene; V was cut back by 4 bases and J by 9 bases. The CDR3 consists of 14 residues. The CDR3 sequence: CASSSSGTGVEQFF. For the CDR3, the DNA is TGTGCCAGCAGCTCCTCCGGGACAGGGGTTGAGCAGTTCTTC. Full variable domain (outside the CDR3, taken from reference TRBV7-9 and TRBJ2-1): DTGVSQNPRHKITKRGQNVTFRCDPISEHNRLYWYRQTLGQGPEFLTYFQNEAQLEKSRLLSDRFSAERPKGSFSTLEIQRTEQGDSAMYLCASSSSGTGVEQFFGPGTRLTVL.

The chain is built from TRBV9 and TRBJ2-5; 7 bases are a match to TRBD2. Trimming cost V 3 bases and J 7 bases; bases outside gene matches: 6. Germline-derived CDR1 and CDR2 are SGDLS and YYNGEE. The CDR3 runs to 13 residues. The chain's CDR3 is CASSARAGVTQYF. DNA of the CDR3: TGTGCCAGCAGCGCAAGGGCGGGAGTGACCCAGTACTTC.

This sequence joins TRBV9 and TRBJ2-1; 7 bases align to TRBD2. The CDR3 is 14 amino acids. V shed 2 bases, J shed 8 bases, and the junction held 7 bases outside the gene matches. From germline, CDR1 is SGDLS and CDR2 YYNGEE. The CDR3 protein is CASSVWTSRYEQFF. In nucleotides, the CDR3 is TGTGCCAGCAGCGTCTGGACTAGTAGGTATGAGCAGTTCTTC.

V is TRBV5-5 and J is TRBJ1-1; weak D call: TRBD1 (5 bases). Trimming removed 4 bases at V and 1 base at J, with 17 bases between. The germline V gene encodes CDR1 SGHKS and CDR2 YYEKEE (reference sequence). There are 16 residues in the CDR3. The DNA of the CDR3 is TGTGCCAGCAGCGCGGGAGCGGGGGACTGGAACACTGAAGCTTTCTTT. Amino acid sequence: CASSAGAGDWNTEAFF.

This sequence joins TRBV2 and TRBJ2-3, with D unclear. The V gene's germline CDR1 is SNHLY and CDR2 FYNNEI. CDR3 length equals 12 residues. V shed 11 bases and J shed 7 bases, with 16 bases lying between them. The CDR3 nucleotides read TGTGCCGGCCGTCCGCTTTCCAATACGCAGTATTTT. As protein: CAGRPLSNTQYF.

This chain connects TRBV6-4 to TRBJ2-1; D is uncertain. The CDR3 is made up of 16 amino acids. From germline, CDR1 is MRHNA and CDR2 SNTAGT. V lost 0 bases and J lost 0, with 9 bases in between. CDR3 loop: CASSDSISSSYNEQFF. The CDR3 DNA follows: TGTGCCAGCAGTGACTCCATATCTAGCTCCTACAATGAGCAGTTCTTC.

The chain links TRBV4-3 to TRBJ1-6; D is possibly TRBD1 (5 bases). The CDR3 runs 15 residues. V was clipped by 0 bases and J by 7 bases, with 10 bases between them. Germline CDR1 reads LGHNA; CDR2 reads YSLEER. The CDR3 DNA reads TGCGCCAGCAGCCAAGATCAGTCAGGGAATTCACCCCTCCACTTT. This encodes CASSQDQSGNSPLHF.

J is TRBJ1-6 and V is TRBV7-9; the D gene is possibly TRBD1 (6 bases). The germline V and J ends were trimmed by 0 bases and 5 bases, with 8 bases remaining between them. The germline V gene has CDR1 SEHNR and CDR2 FQNEAQ (reference sequence). This CDR3 is built from 15 residues. The DNA of the CDR3 is TGTGCCAGCAGCTTAGCCAGGGGCCATAATTCACCCCTCCACTTT. Translation gives CASSLARGHNSPLHF.

The rearrangement joins TRBV4-1 to TRBJ2-7; possible D gene TRBD2, 5 bases. CDR1 and CDR2 (germline): MGHRA, YSYEKL. The CDR3 is made up of 14 amino acids. Trimming took 1 base from V and 6 from J, leaving 13 bases between them. The CDR3 bases are TGCGCCAGCAGCCAAGGGACCACTAGTGGCGAGCAGTACTTC. Its protein product is CASSQGTTSGEQYF.